What follows describes a single TCR beta chain. No antigen is known for it. This sample is part of a study of shared clonotypes between healthy human individuals. Study-wide results and limits: In a few donors, approximately 5% of naive CD4 clonotypes appeared in common.

The deep-level immunoSEQ assay was used. Per the authors' pipeline: ImmunoSEQ supplied junction-only sequences lacking quality scores, so filtering was different. Using immunoSEQ multiplex PCR, the repertoire was profiled, and TCRdb retains in-frame clones only, with some absent. V and J calls and clone size follow that table, whereas D and trimming were derived from the DNA. This table holds around 2,000,000 clones, about 95% found once. With 4 bases clipped from V and 8 bases from J, the junction kept 14 bases outside the gene matches. The CDR3 length is 15 residues. Germline V gene lookup returns CDR1 SGHRS and CDR2 YFSETQ.

This sequence joins TRBV5-1 and TRBJ1-1; the match to TRBD1 covers 7 bases. The sequence was obtained from a man between 18 and 29 years old in good health. Sequenced input: naive CD4+ T cells sorted from blood. Stated subset: CD45RA+ positively selected. The CDR3 sequence is CASSALPRQGTEAFF. CDR3 coding DNA: TGCGCCAGCAGCGCGCTACCGCGACAGGGAACAGAAGCTTTCTTT.